This T cell receptor (beta chain) was observed in a study of regulatory T cells in long-lasting Graves disease. Study results and caveats: Sample size was small, which may have lowered accuracy. TCR diversity was lower in persistent than newly diagnosed Graves' disease.

The time point denotes: persistent/refractory GD, antithyroid drugs over 5 years with positive TRAb. The TCR library was made from RNA that had been extracted from PBMCs in TRIzol. Into tubes containing EDTA, nine milliliters of peripheral blood were drawn. Building the TCR beta libraries relied on iRepertoire HTBI primers, and CDR3 regions underwent Arm-PCR. From the multiplex PCR reads, TCRdb called clonotypes with MiXCR, one entry per CDR3 protein. Of about 430,000 distinct CDR3 sequences listed, about 21% are singletons. This clonotype was counted at least ten times. Its cognate antigen is unknown. The clonotype comes from a female donor with Graves disease. Sequenced material: peripheral blood mononuclear cells (PBMCs), taken when the disease was refractory, from a patient treated with antithyroid drugs.

The CDR3 loop reads CATSRVRSGNTIYF. Written as DNA, the CDR3 is TGTGCCACCAGCAGAGTACGATCTGGAAACACCATATATTTT. This chain links TRBV15 with TRBJ1-3; D is ambiguous. CDR3 length: 14 amino acids. V was pared by 1 base and J by 1 base, with 5 bases between. CDR1 and CDR2 from the germline V gene are LNHNV and YYDKDF (reference sequence).